These 23 T cell receptor beta chains originate from one sample sequenced in a study of PD-1 blockade in classical Hodgkin lymphoma. All patients experienced relapse after autologous stem cell transplantation, and brentuximab vedotin exposure was variable. The protocol was immunoSEQ multiplex PCR, while the TCRdb copy is restricted to in-frame clones and leaves out a portion. The sample has about 58,000 clones, around 89% seen once. Source: peripheral blood mononuclear cells (PBMCs), taken before the second cycle of nivolumab. The receptors derive from a human donor with classical Hodgkin lymphoma.

This clone came up a few times. This chain joins TRBV5-1 and TRBJ2-1; unclear D gene. The germline V and J ends were trimmed by 0 bases and 0 bases, with 7 bases remaining between them. Germline V gives CDR1 SGHRS, CDR2 YFSETQ. CDR3 length: 15 amino acids. CDR3 protein: CASSLGAASYNEQFF. The DNA for the CDR3 is TGCGCCAGCAGCTTGGGGGCGGCCTCCTACAATGAGCAGTTCTTC.

The chain couples TRBV6-1 to TRBJ2-7; D is undetermined. Germline CDR1 reads MNHNS; CDR2 reads SASEGT. There are 12 residues in the CDR3. The V and J ends lost 6 bases and 4 bases respectively, with 10 bases between them. CDR3 sequence: CASRFTEYEQYF. The CDR3 DNA sequence: TGTGCCAGCAGGTTCACGGAGTACGAGCAGTACTTC.

This clone has a single count. The V and J genes are TRBV5-1 and TRBJ2-7; D is undetermined. Trimming took 4 bases from V and 3 from J, leaving 14 bases between them. Germline-derived CDR1 and CDR2 are SGHRS and YFSETQ. The CDR3 has 14 residues. CDR3: CASSPENTFYEQYF. The CDR3 DNA reads as TGCGCCAGCAGCCCGGAGAACACTTTCTACGAGCAGTACTTC.

The DNA of the CDR3 is TGTGCCAGCACCCTCAAGACGGATAATTCACCCCTCCACTTT. This sequence encodes CASTLKTDNSPLHF. The chain joins TRBV28 to TRBJ1-6, with unresolved D. The CDR3 runs to 14 residues. Germline lookup yields CDR1 MDHEN and CDR2 SYDVKM. Deletions cut 7 bases from V and 5 bases from J, with 12 bases between.

This clone was detected once. V is TRBV5-1 and J is TRBJ2-7; unclear D gene. Deletions cut 4 bases from V and 2 bases from J, with 13 bases between. CDR3 length equals 14 residues. Germline values: CDR1 SGHRS, CDR2 YFSETQ. This chain's CDR3 is CASSGAGGAYEQYF. CDR3 coding DNA: TGCGCCAGCAGCGGAGCTGGCGGTGCCTACGAGCAGTACTTC.

This clone has a single count. The genes are TRBV5-1 and TRBJ1-1, with D possibly being TRBD1 (6 bases). The germline V gene has CDR1 SGHRS and CDR2 YFSETQ. Trimming removed 2 bases at V and 5 bases at J, with 10 bases between. The CDR3 covers 13 residues. CDR3 amino acids: CASSLTGWTEAFF. DNA of the CDR3: TGCGCCAGCAGCTTAACAGGGTGGACTGAAGCTTTCTTT.

This clone has a handful of counts. The chain couples TRBV4-1 to TRBJ1-1; D possibly corresponds to TRBD1 (5 bases). In germline, CDR1 is MGHRA, CDR2 YSYEKL. This CDR3 spans 16 amino acids. V gave up 0 bases and J gave up 0 bases, with 11 bases separating them. CDR3 protein: CASSQDRGHLNTEAFF. The CDR3 DNA is TGCGCCAGCAGCCAAGATCGTGGACACCTGAACACTGAAGCTTTCTTT.

Worth noting for this clone: Other DNA sequences in the same sample also yield this CDR3. The chain has TRBV5-1 and TRBJ2-1; 10 nucleotides line up with TRBD2. CDR1 is SGHRS and CDR2 is YFSETQ in the germline V gene. V gave up 0 bases and J gave up 4 bases; unmatched junction bases: 4. The CDR3 extends over 16 amino acids. CDR3 sequence reads: CASSLALAGAYNEQFF. The CDR3 DNA is TGCGCCAGCAGCTTGGCCCTAGCGGGGGCTTACAATGAGCAGTTCTTC.

The V call is TRBV27, the J call TRBJ2-7, with unresolved D. CDR1 and CDR2 from the germline V gene are MNHEY and SMNVEV (reference sequence). V dropped 2 bases and J dropped 0 bases, with 8 bases sitting between them. The CDR3 consists of 14 residues. For the CDR3, the DNA is TGTGCCAGCAGTTTAATCCCCGACTCCTACGAGCAGTACTTC. It encodes CASSLIPDSYEQYF.

This clone has a single count. Other DNA sequences from this sample encode an identical CDR3 as well. The rearrangement uses TRBV5-1 and TRBJ1-4; TRBD1 matches at 10 bases. Germline-derived CDR1 and CDR2 are SGHRS and YFSETQ. Germline trimming cut 4 bases from V and 3 bases from J; bases unmatched to any gene: 3. The CDR3 spans 15 residues. The CDR3 DNA is TGCGCCAGCAGCCCTGGGACAGGGGCTAATGAAAAACTGTTTTTT. Its translation is CASSPGTGANEKLFF.

This rearrangement joins TRBV30 to TRBJ2-2; D unresolved. V lost 2 bases to trimming and J lost 7 bases, with 8 bases between them. The V gene's germline CDR1 is GTSNPN and CDR2 SVGIG (reference sequence). The CDR3 length is 12 residues. CDR3 loop: CAWSPRFGELFF. In DNA, the CDR3 is TGTGCCTGGAGTCCTCGGTTCGGGGAGCTGTTTTTT.

This clone was picked up a small number of times. This rearrangement joins TRBV6-1 to TRBJ2-7, with 7 bases matching TRBD2. The CDR3 spans 15 residues. The ends lost 5 bases at V and 3 bases at J; junction bases unmatched: 10. Germline loops: CDR1 MNHNS, CDR2 SASEGT. CDR3 nucleotide sequence: TGTGCCAGCAGTACCCGGGGGGAAGCTGGCTACGAGCAGTACTTC. It encodes CASSTRGEAGYEQYF.

This rearrangement joins TRBV6-6 to TRBJ1-4; tentative D call: TRBD1 (5 bases). Germline V gene sequence: CDR1 MNHNY, CDR2 SVGAGI (reference sequence). V was clipped by 10 bases and J by 4 bases, with 16 bases between them. The CDR3 is 14 residues long. The CDR3 bases are TGTGCCACCACCTTCAGGGCCAATAATGAAAAACTGTTTTTT. This gives the protein CATTFRANNEKLFF.

The chain couples TRBV5-1 to TRBJ2-7; 8 nucleotides agree with TRBD1. Germline CDR1 is SGHRS and CDR2 is YFSETQ. V gave up 4 bases and J gave up 1 base; unmatched junction bases: 7. The CDR3 has 15 amino acids. As DNA, the CDR3 is TGCGCCAGCAGCCACGGGACAGGAGGATCCTACGAGCAGTACTTC. Protein product: CASSHGTGGSYEQYF.

The chain joins TRBV11-2 to TRBJ2-7, with D perhaps assigned TRBD1 or TRBD2 (5 bases each). The CDR3 totals 14 residues. Trimming pared 4 bases from V and 0 bases from J, leaving 10 bases between. The germline V gene encodes CDR1 SGHAT and CDR2 FQNNGV. The CDR3 DNA reads TGTGCCAGCAGCTCCCCGAGGGGCTCCTACGAGCAGTACTTC. Its translation is CASSSPRGSYEQYF.

The rearrangement joins TRBV27 to TRBJ2-7; a weak D match, TRBD1 (5 bases). Germline V CDR1 and CDR2: MNHEY, SMNVEV (reference sequence). V was pared by 3 bases and J by 3 bases, with 24 bases between. The CDR3 has 18 residues. The CDR3 bases are TGTGCCAGCAGTTTTACCTGGACACCATTAAACGTATTCTACGAGCAGTACTTC. Amino acids: CASSFTWTPLNVFYEQYF.

The chain carries TRBV11-2 and TRBJ2-7; 9 positions match TRBD1. The CDR3 has 15 residues. V was pared by 6 bases and J by 4 bases, with 10 bases of the junction left unmatched. Germline V lookup: CDR1 SGHAT, CDR2 FQNNGV. DNA of the CDR3: TGTGCCAGCAGGCGACCCGGGACAGGGAATTACGAGCAGTACTTC. Translation gives CASRRPGTGNYEQYF.

The CDR3 DNA is TGTGCCAGTAGTATCGGAGGTGGCGGGGTCGCAGATACGCAGTATTTT. As protein: CASSIGGGGVADTQYF. V gene TRBV19 combines with J gene TRBJ2-3, with D tentatively TRBD2 (6 bases). The CDR3 spans 16 residues. With 3 bases removed from V and 4 bases from J, the gap between germline ends came to 17 bases. Germline V gives CDR1 LNHDA, CDR2 SQIVND (reference sequence).

This chain connects TRBV5-6 to TRBJ2-6; D might be TRBD1 or TRBD2, each matching 5 bases. Deletions cut 4 bases from V and 4 bases from J, with 18 bases between. This CDR3 has 17 residues. Germline CDR1 and CDR2: SGHDT and YYEEEE. The CDR3 loop reads CASSPGPPAAGANVLTF. CDR3 DNA sequence: TGTGCCAGCAGCCCGGGACCCCCAGCGGCCGGGGCCAACGTCCTGACTTTC.

This rearrangement joins TRBV5-1 to TRBJ1-4; TRBD1 is a possible D gene (5 bases). CDR1 is SGHRS, CDR2 YFSETQ, per germline. V shed 0 bases and J shed 8 bases, with 17 bases lying between them. The CDR3 extends over 16 amino acids. The CDR3 sequence is CASSLVSQGMNEKLFF. In DNA form, the CDR3 reads TGCGCCAGCAGCTTGGTGTCGCAGGGCATGAACGAAAAACTGTTTTTT. The variable domain in full, completed from reference TRBV5-1 and TRBJ1-4, reads KAGVTQTPRYLIKTRGQQVTLSCSPISGHRSVSWYQQTPGQGLQFLFEYFSETQRNKGNFPGRFSGRQFSNSRSEMNVSTLELGDSALYLCASSLVSQGMNEKLFFGSGTQLSVL.

The gene calls are TRBV10-3 and TRBJ1-2, with D possibly matching TRBD1 (5 bases). V was clipped by 4 bases and J by 8 bases, with 11 bases between them. The CDR3 contains 12 residues. Germline V lookup: CDR1 ENHRY, CDR2 SYGVKD. CDR3: CAISASGIGYTF. CDR3 nucleotides: TGTGCCATCAGTGCTTCAGGGATAGGCTACACCTTC.

The rearrangement joins TRBV18 to TRBJ1-1, with D tentatively TRBD1 (5 bases). V lost 3 bases and J lost 5, with 22 bases in between. CDR1 and CDR2 (germline): KGHSH, LQKENI. There are 17 residues in the CDR3. The CDR3 sequence: CASSPLRQGESGTEAFF. The CDR3 DNA reads as TGTGCCAGCTCACCCCTTAGACAAGGGGAATCAGGAACTGAAGCTTTCTTT.

The CDR3 DNA reads as TGTGCCAGCAGCTTGCCTCCCGGCTACGAGCAGTACTTC. Amino acids: CASSLPPGYEQYF. The rearrangement uses TRBV5-6 and TRBJ2-7, with D uncertain. V was trimmed by 1 base and J by 3 bases, leaving 8 bases between them. In germline, CDR1 is SGHDT, CDR2 YYEEEE. This CDR3 spans 13 amino acids.